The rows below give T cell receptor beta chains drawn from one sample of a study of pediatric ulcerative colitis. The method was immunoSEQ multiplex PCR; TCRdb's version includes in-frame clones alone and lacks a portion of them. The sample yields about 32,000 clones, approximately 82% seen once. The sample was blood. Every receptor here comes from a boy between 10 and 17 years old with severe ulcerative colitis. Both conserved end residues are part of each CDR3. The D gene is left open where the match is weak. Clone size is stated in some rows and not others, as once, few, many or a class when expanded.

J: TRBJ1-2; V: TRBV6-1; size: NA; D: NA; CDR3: CASTGAYGYTF; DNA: TGTGCCAGCACGGGGGCTTATGGCTACACCTTC
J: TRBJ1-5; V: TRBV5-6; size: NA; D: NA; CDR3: CASSWGNNQPQHF; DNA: TGTGCCAGCAGCTGGGGTAACAATCAGCCCCAGCATTTT
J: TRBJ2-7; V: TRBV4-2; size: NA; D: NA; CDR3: CASSHWGTGDYEQYF; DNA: TGTGCCAGCAGCCACTGGGGGACGGGGGACTACGAGCAGTACTTC
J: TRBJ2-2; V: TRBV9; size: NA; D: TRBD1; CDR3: CASSARQGATGELFF; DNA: TGTGCCAGCAGCGCCAGACAGGGGGCCACCGGGGAGCTGTTTTTT
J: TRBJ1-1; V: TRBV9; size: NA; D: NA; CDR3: CASSVTSDTEAFF; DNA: TGTGCCAGCAGCGTCACGTCGGACACTGAAGCTTTCTTT
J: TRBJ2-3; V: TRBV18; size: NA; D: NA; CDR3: CASSPGAGADTQYF; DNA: TGTGCCAGCTCACCAGGGGCCGGGGCAGATACGCAGTATTTT
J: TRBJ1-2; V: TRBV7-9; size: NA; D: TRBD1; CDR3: CASSPRDSYGYTF; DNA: TGTGCCAGCAGCCCCCGGGACAGCTATGGCTACACCTTC
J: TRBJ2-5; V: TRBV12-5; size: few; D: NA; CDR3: CASGPPLNRAGQETQYF; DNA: TGTGCTAGTGGTCCTCCCCTAAACAGGGCAGGGCAAGAGACCCAGTACTTC
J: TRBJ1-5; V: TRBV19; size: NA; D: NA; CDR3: CASRPTGRGSNQPQHF; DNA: TGTGCCAGTAGACCAACAGGGAGAGGGAGCAATCAGCCCCAGCATTTT
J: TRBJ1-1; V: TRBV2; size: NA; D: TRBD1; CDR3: CASMWTGRIRDTEAFF; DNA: TGTGCCAGTATGTGGACAGGGCGGATTCGGGACACTGAAGCTTTCTTT
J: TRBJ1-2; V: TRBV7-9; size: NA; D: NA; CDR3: CASSFYRGYTF; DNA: TGTGCCAGCAGCTTCTATCGCGGCTACACCTTC
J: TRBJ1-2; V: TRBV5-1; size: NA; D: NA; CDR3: CASSYDRAHYGYTF; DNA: TGCGCCAGCAGCTATGACAGAGCACACTATGGCTACACCTTC
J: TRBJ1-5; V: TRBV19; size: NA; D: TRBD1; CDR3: CASGTGGYQPQHF; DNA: TGTGCCAGTGGGACAGGGGGCTATCAGCCCCAGCATTTT
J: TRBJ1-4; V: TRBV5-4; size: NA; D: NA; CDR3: CANERGTNEKLFF; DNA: TGTGCCAACGAACGGGGAACTAATGAAAAACTGTTTTTT
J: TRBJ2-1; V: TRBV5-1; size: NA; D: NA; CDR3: CASSLGNSYNEQFF; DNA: TGCGCCAGCAGCTTGGGCAATTCCTACAATGAGCAGTTCTTC
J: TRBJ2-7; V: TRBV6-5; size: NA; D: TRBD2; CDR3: CASSYSQGGAREQYF; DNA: TGTGCCAGCAGTTACTCTCAGGGAGGGGCCCGCGAGCAGTACTTC
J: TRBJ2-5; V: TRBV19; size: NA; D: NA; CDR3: CASSGHGIQTQYF; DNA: TGTGCCAGTAGTGGCCACGGCATACAGACCCAGTACTTC
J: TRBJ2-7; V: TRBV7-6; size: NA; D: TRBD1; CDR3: CASSLAGTGHAYEQYF; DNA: TGTGCCAGCAGCTTAGCCGGGACAGGGCATGCTTACGAGCAGTACTTC
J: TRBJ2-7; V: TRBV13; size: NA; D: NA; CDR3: CASSHRTDTYEQYF; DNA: TGTGCCAGCAGCCACAGAACTGACACCTACGAGCAGTACTTC
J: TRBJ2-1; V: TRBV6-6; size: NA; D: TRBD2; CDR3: CASRQLAGAYNEQFF; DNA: TGTGCCAGCAGACAACTAGCGGGGGCCTACAATGAGCAGTTCTTC
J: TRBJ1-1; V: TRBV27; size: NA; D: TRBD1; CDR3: CASSKTTGGTEAFF; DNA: TGTGCCAGCAGTAAAACCACAGGGGGCACTGAAGCTTTCTTT
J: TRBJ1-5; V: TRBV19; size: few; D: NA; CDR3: CASMVGNQPQHF; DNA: TGTGCCAGTATGGTGGGCAATCAGCCCCAGCATTTT
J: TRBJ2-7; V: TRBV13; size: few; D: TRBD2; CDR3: CASSSTLAGYEQYF; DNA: TGTGCCAGCAGCTCCACACTAGCGGGGTACGAGCAGTACTTC
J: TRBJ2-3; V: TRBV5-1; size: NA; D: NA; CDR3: CASRPSVQVIGRTDTQYF; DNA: TGCGCCAGCAGACCCTCCGTCCAGGTCATAGGACGCACAGATACGCAGTATTTT
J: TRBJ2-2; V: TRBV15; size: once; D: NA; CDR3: CATSSDYTGELFF; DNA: TGTGCCACCAGCAGTGACTACACCGGGGAGCTGTTTTTT
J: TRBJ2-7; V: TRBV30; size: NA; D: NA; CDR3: CAWSPDYALNYEQYF; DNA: TGTGCCTGGAGTCCTGACTATGCCTTGAATTACGAGCAGTACTTC
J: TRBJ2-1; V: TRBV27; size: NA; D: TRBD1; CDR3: CASTEVGTGRNEQFF; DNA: TGTGCCAGCACCGAAGTTGGGACAGGGCGAAATGAGCAGTTCTTC
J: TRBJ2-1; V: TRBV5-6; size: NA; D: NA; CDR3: CASSYRGSSYNEQFF; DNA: TGTGCCAGCAGCTACAGAGGGAGCTCCTACAATGAGCAGTTCTTC
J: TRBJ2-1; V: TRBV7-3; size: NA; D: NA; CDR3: CASSLTKGSEQFF; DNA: TGTGCCAGCAGCTTAACTAAGGGAAGTGAGCAGTTCTTC
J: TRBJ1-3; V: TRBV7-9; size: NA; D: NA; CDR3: CASSLPTHGNTIYF; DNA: TGTGCCAGCAGCTTACCCACCCACGGAAACACCATATATTTT
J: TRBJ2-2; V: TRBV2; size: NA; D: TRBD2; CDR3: CASSVPSGGDTGELFF; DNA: TGTGCCAGCAGTGTCCCTAGCGGGGGTGACACCGGGGAGCTGTTTTTT
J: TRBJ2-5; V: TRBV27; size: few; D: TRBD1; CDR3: CASSLSGTEQETQYF; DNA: TGTGCCAGCAGTTTATCTGGGACAGAACAAGAGACCCAGTACTTC
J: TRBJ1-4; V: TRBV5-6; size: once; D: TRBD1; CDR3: CASSLAKGTGNEKLFF; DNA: TGTGCCAGCAGCTTGGCCAAAGGGACAGGGAATGAAAAACTGTTTTTT
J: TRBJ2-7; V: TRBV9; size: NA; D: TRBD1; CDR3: CASSPDRVGEQYF; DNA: TGTGCCAGCAGCCCAGACAGGGTAGGCGAGCAGTACTTC
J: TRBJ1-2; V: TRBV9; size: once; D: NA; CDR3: CASSGDRIDYGYTF; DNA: TGTGCCAGCAGCGGAGACAGAATAGATTATGGCTACACCTTC
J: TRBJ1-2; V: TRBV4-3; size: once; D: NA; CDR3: CASSQRGGESDGYTF; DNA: TGCGCCAGCAGCCAAAGGGGTGGGGAATCTGATGGCTACACCTTC
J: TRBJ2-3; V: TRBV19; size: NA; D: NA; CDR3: CASSMYNSDTQYF; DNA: TGTGCCAGTAGTATGTATAATTCGGATACGCAGTATTTT
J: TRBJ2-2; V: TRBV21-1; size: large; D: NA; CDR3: CASSRGQGGSAGELFF; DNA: TGTGCCAGCTCCCGTGGCCAGGGAGGTTCGGCCGGGGAGCTGTTTTTT
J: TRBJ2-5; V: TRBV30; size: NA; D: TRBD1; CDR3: CAWSVGQGIETQYF; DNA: TGTGCCTGGAGTGTCGGACAGGGGATAGAGACCCAGTACTTC
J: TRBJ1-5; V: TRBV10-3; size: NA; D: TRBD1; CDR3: CAISDGTEYSNQPQHF; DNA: TGTGCCATCAGTGACGGGACAGAATATAGCAATCAGCCCCAGCATTTT
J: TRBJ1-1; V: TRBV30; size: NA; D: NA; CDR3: CAWSIRGRLETEAFF; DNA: TGTGCCTGGAGTATCCGGGGGCGGCTGGAAACTGAAGCTTTCTTT
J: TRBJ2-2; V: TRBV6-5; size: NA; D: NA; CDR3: CASSYSFEGRGGELFF; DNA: TGTGCCAGCAGTTACTCTTTTGAGGGGAGAGGCGGGGAGCTGTTTTTT
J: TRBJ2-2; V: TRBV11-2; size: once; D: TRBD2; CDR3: CASSLVASGGPTGELFF; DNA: TGTGCCAGCAGCTTAGTTGCTAGCGGGGGCCCAACCGGGGAGCTGTTTTTT
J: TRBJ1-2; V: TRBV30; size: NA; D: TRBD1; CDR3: CAWSVGDRESYTF; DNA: TGTGCCTGGAGTGTAGGGGACAGGGAGAGCTACACCTTC
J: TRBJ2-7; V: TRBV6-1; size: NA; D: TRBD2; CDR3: CASSVLPGGYEQYF; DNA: TGTGCCAGCAGTGTCTTACCGGGGGGTTACGAGCAGTACTTC
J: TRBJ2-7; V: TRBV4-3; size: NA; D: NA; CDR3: CASSQERGAPYEQYF; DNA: TGCGCCAGCAGCCAAGAGCGTGGGGCGCCCTACGAGCAGTACTTC
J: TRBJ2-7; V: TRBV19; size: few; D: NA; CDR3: CASRPQGVYEQYF; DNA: TGTGCCAGTAGACCACAAGGAGTCTACGAGCAGTACTTC
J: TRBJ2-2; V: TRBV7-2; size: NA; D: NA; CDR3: CASSLVRGSTGELFF; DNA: TGTGCCAGCAGCTTAGTGCGGGGTAGCACCGGGGAGCTGTTTTTT
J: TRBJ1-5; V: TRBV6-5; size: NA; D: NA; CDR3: CATSESGGKQPQHF; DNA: TGTGCCACATCAGAGAGCGGAGGGAAACAGCCCCAGCATTTT
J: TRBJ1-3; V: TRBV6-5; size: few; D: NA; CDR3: CASSYSSLLLGNTIYF; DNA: TGTGCCAGCAGTTACTCATCACTCCTCCTGGGAAACACCATATATTTT
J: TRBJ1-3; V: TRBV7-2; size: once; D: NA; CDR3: CASSLVVSGNTIYF; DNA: TGTGCCAGCAGCTTGGTGGTCTCTGGAAACACCATATATTTT
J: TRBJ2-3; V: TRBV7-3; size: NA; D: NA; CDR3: CASSLGPSASTDTQYF; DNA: TGTGCCAGCAGCTTAGGTCCCAGTGCTAGCACAGATACGCAGTATTTT
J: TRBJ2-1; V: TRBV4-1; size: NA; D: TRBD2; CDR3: CASSQSVPSGGAGNEQFF; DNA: TGCGCCAGCAGCCAATCGGTCCCAAGCGGGGGGGCAGGAAATGAGCAGTTCTTC